The 12 T cell receptor beta chains listed next were all sequenced from one sample in a study of PD-L1 blockade in urothelial cancer. Sample time point: peripheral blood 6 weeks after treatment start. The repertoire was sequenced with immunoSEQ multiplex PCR; TCRdb's copy has only in-frame clones and lacks some. The sample includes roughly 120,000 clones, roughly 91% of them seen just once. The sample here was PBMCs, taken around atezolizumab (anti-PD-L1) treatment. The source is a man aged 60 to 75 with urothelial cancer.

This clone has more than one count but fewer than ten. Here the CDR3 reads CASSLERVPGELFF. DNA of the CDR3: TGCGCCAGCAGCTTGGAGAGGGTCCCCGGGGAGCTGTTTTTT. V gene TRBV5-1 combines with J gene TRBJ2-2, with TRBD2 as a possible D gene (5 bases). Between the trimmed V and J ends, which lost 0 bases and 6 bases, there was a span of 9 bases. Germline lookup yields CDR1 SGHRS and CDR2 YFSETQ. The CDR3 contains 14 residues.

This chain joins TRBV5-1 and TRBJ1-1; D remains ambiguous. V lost 3 bases, J lost 1 base, and 10 bases lay in between. Germline values: CDR1 SGHRS, CDR2 YFSETQ. The CDR3 has 14 amino acids. The DNA of the CDR3 is TGCGCCAGCAGCTCCTTAACATCGAACACTGAAGCTTTCTTT. Translation gives CASSSLTSNTEAFF. Combining the CDR3 with reference TRBV5-1 and TRBJ1-1 gives the whole variable domain KAGVTQTPRYLIKTRGQQVTLSCSPISGHRSVSWYQQTPGQGLQFLFEYFSETQRNKGNFPGRFSGRQFSNSRSEMNVSTLELGDSALYLCASSSLTSNTEAFFGQGTRLTVV.

The gene calls are TRBV7-9 and TRBJ2-1; 11 bases map to TRBD2. Germline V gene lookup returns CDR1 SEHNR and CDR2 FQNEAQ (reference sequence). Trimming at V came to 0 bases and at J to 4 bases, leaving 5 bases not matched to a gene. CDR3 length: 17 amino acids. This chain's CDR3 is CASSLASSGRIYNEQFF. CDR3 in DNA: TGTGCCAGCAGCTTAGCGTCTAGCGGGAGGATTTACAATGAGCAGTTCTTC.

The chain carries TRBV30 and TRBJ2-1; 10 nucleotides line up with TRBD2. The CDR3 runs 15 residues. The germline V gene has CDR1 GTSNPN and CDR2 SVGIG (reference sequence). V trimming: 2 bases; J trimming: 4 bases; junction bases outside the gene matches: 5. CDR3 in amino acids: CAWSRGLADYNEQFF. CDR3 in DNA: TGTGCCTGGAGTCGAGGACTAGCGGATTACAATGAGCAGTTCTTC.

The chain links TRBV6-6 to TRBJ2-1; 9 nucleotides line up with TRBD2. J was trimmed by 2 bases and V by 0 bases; bases with no gene match: 2. The CDR3 contains 16 residues. CDR1 and CDR2 from the germline V gene are MNHNY and SVGAGI (reference sequence). This CDR3 is CASSYSSGRTYNEQFF. CDR3 nucleotides: TGTGCCAGCAGTTACTCGAGCGGGAGGACCTACAATGAGCAGTTCTTC.

The chain uses TRBV20-1 and TRBJ2-5, with no clear D. V was pared by 3 bases and J by 4 bases, with 6 bases between. Germline-derived CDR1 and CDR2 are DFQATT and SNEGSKA (reference sequence). The CDR3 sequence is 11 residues long. This CDR3 reads CSASLGETQYF. The CDR3 bases are TGCAGTGCTAGTCTCGGAGAGACCCAGTACTTC.

Written as DNA, the CDR3 is TGTGCCTCTAGCGGGGGGGCCGGAGATACGCAGTATTTT. Its protein is CASSGGAGDTQYF. V is TRBV9 and J is TRBJ2-3; TRBD2 matches at 12 bases. This CDR3 has 13 amino acids. Losses at the gene ends were 10 bases for V and 5 bases for J; bases not matched to a gene: 5. Per germline, CDR1 SGDLS and CDR2 YYNGEE. The full variable domain, rest sourced from reference TRBV9 and TRBJ2-3, is DSGVTQTPKHLITATGQRVTLRCSPRSGDLSVYWYQQSLDQGLQFLIQYYNGEERAKGNILERFSAQQFPDLHSELNLSSLELGDSALYFCASSGGAGDTQYFGPGTRLTVL.

This clone was observed a handful of times. The same CDR3 can be traced to other DNA sequences in this sample. The chain employs TRBV20-1 and TRBJ1-1; D remains ambiguous. This CDR3 spans 11 amino acids. V dropped 3 bases and J dropped 1 base, with 3 bases sitting between them. The germline V gene has CDR1 DFQATT and CDR2 SNEGSKA (reference sequence). As DNA, the CDR3 is TGCAGTGCTAGTAGGAACACTGAAGCTTTCTTT. Protein: CSASRNTEAFF.

The chain couples TRBV28 to TRBJ1-1; a possible D gene is TRBD1 (6 bases). Germline values: CDR1 MDHEN, CDR2 SYDVKM. CDR3 length: 15 residues. V was shortened by 4 bases and J by 2 bases, with 14 bases between the two germline ends. In DNA, the CDR3 is TGTGCCAGCAGTTCCCCTCCGACAGGAAACACTGAAGCTTTCTTT. Protein: CASSSPPTGNTEAFF.

V gene TRBV28 combines with J gene TRBJ1-2; D ambiguous. Trimming left V 2 bases short and J 6 bases short, with 7 bases between. CDR3 size: 12 residues. Germline assignment: CDR1 MDHEN and CDR2 SYDVKM. The chain's CDR3 is CASSLQVDGYTF. DNA for the CDR3: TGTGCCAGCAGTTTACAAGTAGATGGCTACACCTTC.

The CDR3 sequence: CASSLRWTSGMQETQYF. The CDR3 DNA reads as TGTGCCAGCAGCTTACGGTGGACTAGCGGGATGCAAGAGACCCAGTACTTC. The chain joins TRBV11-2 to TRBJ2-5; 12 bases are a match to TRBD2. Trimming cost V 2 bases and J 2 bases; bases outside gene matches: 6. Germline V gene lookup returns CDR1 SGHAT and CDR2 FQNNGV. The CDR3 totals 17 residues. The full variable domain, in which reference TRBV11-2 and TRBJ2-5 provide the parts outside the CDR3, is EAGVAQSPRYKIIEKRQSVAFWCNPISGHATLYWYQQILGQGPKLLIQFQNNGVVDDSQLPKDRFSAERLKGVDSTLKIQPAKLEDSAVYLCASSLRWTSGMQETQYFGPGTRLLVL.

This rearrangement joins TRBV7-3 to TRBJ2-7; D perhaps matches TRBD2 (5 bases). Deletions cut 5 bases from V and 13 bases from J, with 21 bases between. The CDR3 totals 13 residues. Germline V gives CDR1 SGHTA, CDR2 FQGTGA. The CDR3 here is CASSPHAAGVPYF. In DNA, the CDR3 is TGTGCCAGCAGCCCACACGCGGCCGGGGTTCCTTACTTC.